This T cell receptor beta chain was documented in a study of blood T cell repertoires in COVID-19. In the study overall: Samples came from the United States, Italy and Spain, spanning acute and convalescent COVID-19. Nucleic acid was either cDNA or gDNA, and it came from T cells, B-cell-depleted T cells, or PBMCs.

Here immunoSEQ multiplex PCR was the method, and the copy in TCRdb shows in-frame clones only, minus some. The data contain roughly 120,000 clones, approximately 80% of them seen just once; the ten biggest clones take up roughly 7.1%. Germline lookup yields CDR1 SNHLY and CDR2 FYNNEI. V was clipped by 0 bases and J by 10 bases; unmatched bases: 5. This CDR3 is 15 amino acids long. The chain combines TRBV2 with TRBJ1-4; 10 bases are a match to TRBD1. The sequence was obtained from a man in his 70s with active or convalescent COVID-19. Sequencing was performed on peripheral blood. The CDR3 DNA reads as TGTGCCAGCAGTGAAGCAGACAGGGGGCTGGGAAAACTGTTTTTT. Translation: CASSEADRGLGKLFF. The full variable domain, with the rest looked up from reference TRBV2 and TRBJ1-4, is EPEVTQTPSHQVTQMGQEVILRCVPISNHLYFYWYRQILGQKVEFLVSFYNNEISEKSEIFDDQFSVERPDGSNFTLKIRSTKLEDSAMYFCASSEADRGLGKLFFGSGTQLSVL.